The clone carrying this TCR beta chain occurred many times. Germline V gives CDR1 ENHRY, CDR2 SYGVKD. The V end lost 6 bases, the J end lost 2 bases, and 10 bases lay between the germline ends. CDR3 length: 13 residues. TCRdb redid the calling of the RT-PCR reads with MiXCR, one entry per CDR3 protein. In the table there are approximately 720,000 distinct CDR3 sequences, 12% to 15% of which are singletons. This chain connects TRBV10-3 to TRBJ1-1; unclear D gene. Sequencing was done on a sample of memory CD4+ T cells from blood. This receptor was obtained from a female donor in good health, serving as a healthy control. As DNA, the CDR3 is TGTGCCATCAGGATGAATGGCAACACTGAAGCTTTCTTT. Protein: CAIRMNGNTEAFF.